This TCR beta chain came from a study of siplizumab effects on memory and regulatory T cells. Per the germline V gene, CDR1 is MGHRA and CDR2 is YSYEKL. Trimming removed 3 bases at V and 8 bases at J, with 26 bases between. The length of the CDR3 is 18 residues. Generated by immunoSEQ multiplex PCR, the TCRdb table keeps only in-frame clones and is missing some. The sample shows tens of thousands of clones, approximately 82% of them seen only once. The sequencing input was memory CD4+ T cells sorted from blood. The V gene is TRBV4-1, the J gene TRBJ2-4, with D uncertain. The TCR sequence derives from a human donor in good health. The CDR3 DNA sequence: TGCGCCAGCAGCCACGAAATGGTAGAAGGCCCCCAACGGGACATTCAGTACTTC. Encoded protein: CASSHEMVEGPQRDIQYF.